This T cell receptor beta chain was sequenced in a study of T cell changes during pregnancy in multiple sclerosis. This CDR3 contains 13 residues. Trimming cost V 5 bases and J 6 bases, with 10 bases left between them. Germline V gene lookup returns CDR1 SGHAT and CDR2 FQNNGV. Some clones are missing from TCRdb's copy, which holds only in-frame ones; the method was immunoSEQ multiplex PCR. The sample holds tens of thousands of clones; about nine tenths are singletons and the top ten take less than 1.5%. This sequence was found in a female donor with multiple sclerosis, enrolled in a pregnancy study. Here the sequenced sample was CD4+ T cells from peripheral blood mononuclear cells, taken before pregnancy. The rearrangement links TRBV11-2 to TRBJ2-2, with D hard to call. DNA for the CDR3: TGTGCCAGCAGCCGAAACAGTCCCGGGGAGCTGTTTTTT. This translates into CASSRNSPGELFF.